This passage covers 4 T cell receptor beta chains from one sample sequenced in a study of T cells in Graves' hyperthyroidism and ophthalmopathy. Regions amplified from RNA transcripts were the TCR beta CDR3 regions. HTBI primers were the set used in a first-round RT-PCR of the TCR CDR3. TCRdb re-analysed the multiplex PCR reads in MiXCR, keeping a single row per CDR3 protein. The sample has about 52,000 distinct CDR3 sequences; 48% are singletons. The sample comprised blood. The source of these receptors is a woman aged 50 to 65 with Graves' ophthalmopathy.

The chain has TRBV2 and TRBJ1-1; 7 bases are shared with TRBD1. This CDR3 region has 13 residues. CDR1 and CDR2 from the germline V gene are SNHLY and FYNNEI. V lost 5 bases and J lost 7; bases outside the gene matches: 7. The CDR3 DNA reads TGTGCCAGCAGTCCAGGGGGATGGATTGAAGCTTTCTTT. Amino acid sequence: CASSPGGWIEAFF.

This clonotype was recorded many times. The rearrangement uses TRBV6-5 and TRBJ1-5; 7 bases align to TRBD1. The V segment lost 4 bases and the J segment 4 bases; nucleotides outside the gene matches: 7. Germline V lookup: CDR1 MNHEY, CDR2 SVGAGI. The CDR3 length is 15 residues. The CDR3 here is CASSSQWTGNQPQHF. The CDR3 coding sequence is TGTGCCAGCAGTTCCCAGTGGACAGGAAATCAGCCCCAGCATTTT.

This clonotype was seen repeatedly, ten times or more. The rearrangement joins TRBV5-1 to TRBJ1-4, with D hard to call. The ends were cut back, 4 bases at V and 6 bases at J, with 10 bases in the middle. CDR1 and CDR2 (germline): SGHRS, YFSETQ. This CDR3 has 13 amino acids. CDR3 coding DNA: TGCGCCAGCAGCATGGGTACAGATGAAAAACTGTTTTTT. It yields the protein CASSMGTDEKLFF.

The chain has TRBV5-1 and TRBJ1-4; possibly TRBD1 for D (5 bases). The CDR3 contains 15 residues. CDR1 is SGHRS and CDR2 is YFSETQ in the germline V gene. V lost 7 bases and J 6 bases, leaving 19 bases between the germline ends. CDR3 amino acids: CASGASGGVDEKLFF. In nucleotides, the CDR3 is TGCGCCAGCGGAGCTAGCGGGGGGGTTGATGAAAAACTGTTTTTT.